This T cell receptor (beta chain) was profiled in a study of cytomegalovirus exposure and HLA in healthy donors. Vbeta (60) and Jbeta (13) primers were used in the PCR. Here immunoSEQ multiplex PCR was the method, and the copy in TCRdb shows in-frame clones only, minus some. The sample includes fewer than 200,000 clones, about 72% of them seen just once. This CDR3 contains 19 residues. Trimming took 4 bases from V and 2 from J; bases not matched to a gene: 10. Germline values: CDR1 LNHDA, CDR2 SQIVND (reference sequence). Input material: PBMCs. The V gene is TRBV19, the J gene TRBJ2-5, with 16 bases matching TRBD2. The clonotype comes from a girl aged 10-17 years in good health and CMV-seronegative. The CDR3 DNA reads TGTGCCAGTAGTACCCTCGGGACTAGCGGGGGGGCGGGGCAAGAGACCCAGTACTTC. Its protein product is CASSTLGTSGGAGQETQYF.